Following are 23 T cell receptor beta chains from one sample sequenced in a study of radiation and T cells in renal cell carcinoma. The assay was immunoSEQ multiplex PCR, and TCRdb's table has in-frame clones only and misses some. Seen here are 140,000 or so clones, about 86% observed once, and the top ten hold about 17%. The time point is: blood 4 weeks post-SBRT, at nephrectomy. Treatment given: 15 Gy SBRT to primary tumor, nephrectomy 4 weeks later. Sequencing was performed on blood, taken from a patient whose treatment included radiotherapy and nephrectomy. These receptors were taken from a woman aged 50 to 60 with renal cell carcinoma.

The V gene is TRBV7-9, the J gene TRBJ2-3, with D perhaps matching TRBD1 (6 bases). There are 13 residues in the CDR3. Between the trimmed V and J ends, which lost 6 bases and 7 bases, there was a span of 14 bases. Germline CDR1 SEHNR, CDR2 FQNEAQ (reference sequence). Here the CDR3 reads CASREVRGNTQYF. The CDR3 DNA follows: TGTGCCAGCAGGGAAGTCAGGGGCAATACGCAGTATTTT.

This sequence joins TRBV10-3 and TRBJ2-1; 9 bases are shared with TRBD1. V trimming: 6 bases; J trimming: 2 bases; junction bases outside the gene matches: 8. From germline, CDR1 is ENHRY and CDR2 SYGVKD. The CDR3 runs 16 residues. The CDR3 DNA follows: TGTGCCATCAGCGAAAAGGGGACAGGGACCTACAATGAGCAGTTCTTC. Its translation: CAISEKGTGTYNEQFF.

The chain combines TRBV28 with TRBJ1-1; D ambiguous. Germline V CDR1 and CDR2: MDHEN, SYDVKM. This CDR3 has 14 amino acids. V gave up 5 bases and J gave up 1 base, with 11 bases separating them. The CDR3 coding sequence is TGTGCCAGCAGTCCCCGGTCTGGGAACACTGAAGCTTTCTTT. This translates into CASSPRSGNTEAFF.

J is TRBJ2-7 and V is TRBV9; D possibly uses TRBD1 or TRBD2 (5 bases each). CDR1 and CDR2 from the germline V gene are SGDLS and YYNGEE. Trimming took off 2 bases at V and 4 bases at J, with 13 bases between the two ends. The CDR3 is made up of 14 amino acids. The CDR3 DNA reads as TGTGCCAGCAGCGTTGGGTCAGAGGGGTACGAGCAGTACTTC. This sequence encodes CASSVGSEGYEQYF.

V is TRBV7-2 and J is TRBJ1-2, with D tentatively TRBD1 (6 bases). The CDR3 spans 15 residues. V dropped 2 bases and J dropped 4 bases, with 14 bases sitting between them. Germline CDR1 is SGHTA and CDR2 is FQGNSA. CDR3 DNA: TGTGCCAGCAGCTTAAATCCAGGGGAGGGCTATGGCTACACCTTC. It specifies CASSLNPGEGYGYTF.

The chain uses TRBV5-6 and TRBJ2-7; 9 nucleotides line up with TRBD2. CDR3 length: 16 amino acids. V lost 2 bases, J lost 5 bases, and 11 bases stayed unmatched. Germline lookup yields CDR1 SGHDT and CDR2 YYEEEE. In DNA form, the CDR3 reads TGTGCCAGCAGCTTCCGGGGACTAGCATTTATAGACGAGCAGTACTTC. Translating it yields CASSFRGLAFIDEQYF.

The CDR3 reads CASSLAYLSDEQFF. CDR3 DNA sequence: TGTGCCAGCAGCTTAGCGTATCTTAGCGATGAGCAGTTCTTC. The chain carries TRBV7-2 and TRBJ2-1; possible D gene TRBD2, 5 bases. CDR1 and CDR2 from the germline V gene are SGHTA and FQGNSA. V was cut by 0 bases and J by 8 bases, with 11 bases left in between. The CDR3 is 14 residues long.

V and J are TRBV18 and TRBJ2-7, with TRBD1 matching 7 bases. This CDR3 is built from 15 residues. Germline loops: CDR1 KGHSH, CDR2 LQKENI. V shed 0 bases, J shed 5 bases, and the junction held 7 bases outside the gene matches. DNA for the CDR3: TGTGCCAGCTCACCACCGGGGACAGTCGTCGACGAGCAGTACTTC. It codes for CASSPPGTVVDEQYF.

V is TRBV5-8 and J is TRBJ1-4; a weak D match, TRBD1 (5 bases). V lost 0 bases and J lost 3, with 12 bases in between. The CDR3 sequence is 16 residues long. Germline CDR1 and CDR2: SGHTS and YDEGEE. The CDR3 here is CASSLGQGLANEKLFF. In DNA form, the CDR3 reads TGTGCCAGCAGCTTGGGGCAGGGCTTGGCTAATGAAAAACTGTTTTTT. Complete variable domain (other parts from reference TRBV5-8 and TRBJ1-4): EAGVTQSPTHLIKTRGQQATLRCSPISGHTSVYWYQQALGLGLQFLLWYDEGEERNRGNFPPRFSGRQFPNYSSELNVNALELEDSALYLCASSLGQGLANEKLFFGSGTQLSVL.

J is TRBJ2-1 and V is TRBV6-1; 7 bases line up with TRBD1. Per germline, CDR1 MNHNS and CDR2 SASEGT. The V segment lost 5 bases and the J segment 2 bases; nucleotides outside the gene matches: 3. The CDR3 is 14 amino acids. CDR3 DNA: TGTGCCAGCAGTACCGACAGGGCCTACAATGAGCAGTTCTTC. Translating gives CASSTDRAYNEQFF.

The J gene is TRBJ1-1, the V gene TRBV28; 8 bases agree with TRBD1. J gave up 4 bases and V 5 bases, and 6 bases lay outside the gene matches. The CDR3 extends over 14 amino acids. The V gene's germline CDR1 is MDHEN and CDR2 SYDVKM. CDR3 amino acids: CASSNTGGFTEAFF. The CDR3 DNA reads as TGTGCCAGCAGTAACACAGGGGGGTTCACTGAAGCTTTCTTT.

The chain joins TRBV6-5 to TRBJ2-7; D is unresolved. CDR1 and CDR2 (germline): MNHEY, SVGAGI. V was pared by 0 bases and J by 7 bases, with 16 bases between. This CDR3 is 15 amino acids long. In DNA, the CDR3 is TGTGCCAGCAGTTACTCGGCGGCGGCGTTGAGGGAGCAGTACTTC. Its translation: CASSYSAAALREQYF.

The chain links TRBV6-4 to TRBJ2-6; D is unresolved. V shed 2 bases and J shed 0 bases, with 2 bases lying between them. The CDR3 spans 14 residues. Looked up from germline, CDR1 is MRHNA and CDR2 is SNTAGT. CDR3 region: CASSDNSGANVLTF. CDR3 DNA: TGTGCCAGCAGTGACAACTCTGGGGCCAACGTCCTGACTTTC.

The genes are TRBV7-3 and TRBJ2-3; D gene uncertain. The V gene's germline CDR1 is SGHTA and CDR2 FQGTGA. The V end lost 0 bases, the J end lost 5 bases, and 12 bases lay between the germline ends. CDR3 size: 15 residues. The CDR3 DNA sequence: TGTGCCAGCAGCTTAACGGCAATAACTGGAGATACGCAGTATTTT. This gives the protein CASSLTAITGDTQYF.

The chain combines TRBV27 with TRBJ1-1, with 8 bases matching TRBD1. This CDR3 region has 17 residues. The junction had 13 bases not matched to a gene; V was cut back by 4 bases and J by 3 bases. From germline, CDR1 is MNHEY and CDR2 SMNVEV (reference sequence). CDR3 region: CASSSLSGTGGDTEAFF. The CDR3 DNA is TGTGCCAGCAGTTCCCTCTCCGGGACAGGAGGCGACACTGAAGCTTTCTTT.

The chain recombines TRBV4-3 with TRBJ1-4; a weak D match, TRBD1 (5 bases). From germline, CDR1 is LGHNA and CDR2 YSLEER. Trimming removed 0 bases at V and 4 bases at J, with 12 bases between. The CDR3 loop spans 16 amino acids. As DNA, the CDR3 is TGCGCCAGCAGCCAAGATGGGACCTCCTTTAATGAAAAACTGTTTTTT. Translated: CASSQDGTSFNEKLFF.

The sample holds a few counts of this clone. The CDR3 loop reads CASSKTGGVRGYTF. The CDR3, as DNA: TGTGCCAGCAGCAAGACAGGGGGTGTGCGAGGCTACACCTTC. The chain combines TRBV14 with TRBJ1-2, with 9 positions matching TRBD1. V shed 5 bases, J shed 8 bases, and the junction held 9 bases outside the gene matches. There are 14 residues in the CDR3. CDR1 is SGHDN and CDR2 is FVKESK in the germline V gene.

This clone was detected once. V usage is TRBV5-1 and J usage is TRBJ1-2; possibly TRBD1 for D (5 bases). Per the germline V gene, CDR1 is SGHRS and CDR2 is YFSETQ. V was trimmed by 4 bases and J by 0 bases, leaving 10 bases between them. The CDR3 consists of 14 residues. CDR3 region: CASSPGGANYGYTF. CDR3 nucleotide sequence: TGCGCCAGCAGCCCGGGGGGGGCTAACTATGGCTACACCTTC.

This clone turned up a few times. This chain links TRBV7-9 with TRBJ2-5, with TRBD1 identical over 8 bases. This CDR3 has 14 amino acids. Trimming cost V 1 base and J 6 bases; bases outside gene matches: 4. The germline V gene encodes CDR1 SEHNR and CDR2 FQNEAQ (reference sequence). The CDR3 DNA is TGTGCCAGCAGCTTAGAGGACAGGGTGCAGACCCAGTACTTC. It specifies CASSLEDRVQTQYF.

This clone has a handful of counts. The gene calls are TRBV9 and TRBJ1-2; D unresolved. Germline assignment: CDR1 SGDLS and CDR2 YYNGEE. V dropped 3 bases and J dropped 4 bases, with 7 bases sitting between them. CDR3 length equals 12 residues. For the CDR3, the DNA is TGTGCCAGCAGCGACGCCGGCTATGGCTACACCTTC. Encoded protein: CASSDAGYGYTF.

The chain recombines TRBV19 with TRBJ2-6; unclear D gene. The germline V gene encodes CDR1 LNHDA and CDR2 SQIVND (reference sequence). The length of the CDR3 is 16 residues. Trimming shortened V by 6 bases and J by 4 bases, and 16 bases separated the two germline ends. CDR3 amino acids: CASRVSLGSGANVLTF. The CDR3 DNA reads TGTGCCAGTAGGGTCTCCCTCGGATCCGGGGCCAACGTCCTGACTTTC.

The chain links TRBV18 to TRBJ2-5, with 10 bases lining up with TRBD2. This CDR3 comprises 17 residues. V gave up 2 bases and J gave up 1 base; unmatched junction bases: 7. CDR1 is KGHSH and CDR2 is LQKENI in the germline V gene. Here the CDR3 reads CASSPSGLAEIQETQYF. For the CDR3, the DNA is TGTGCCAGCTCACCAAGCGGACTAGCGGAGATCCAAGAGACCCAGTACTTC.

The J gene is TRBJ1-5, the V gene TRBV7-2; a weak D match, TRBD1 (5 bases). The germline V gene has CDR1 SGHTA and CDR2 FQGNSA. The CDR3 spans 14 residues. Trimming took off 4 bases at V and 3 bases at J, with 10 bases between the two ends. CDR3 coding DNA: TGTGCCAGCAGCTCCCGACAGAACAATCAGCCCCAGCATTTT. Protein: CASSSRQNNQPQHF.